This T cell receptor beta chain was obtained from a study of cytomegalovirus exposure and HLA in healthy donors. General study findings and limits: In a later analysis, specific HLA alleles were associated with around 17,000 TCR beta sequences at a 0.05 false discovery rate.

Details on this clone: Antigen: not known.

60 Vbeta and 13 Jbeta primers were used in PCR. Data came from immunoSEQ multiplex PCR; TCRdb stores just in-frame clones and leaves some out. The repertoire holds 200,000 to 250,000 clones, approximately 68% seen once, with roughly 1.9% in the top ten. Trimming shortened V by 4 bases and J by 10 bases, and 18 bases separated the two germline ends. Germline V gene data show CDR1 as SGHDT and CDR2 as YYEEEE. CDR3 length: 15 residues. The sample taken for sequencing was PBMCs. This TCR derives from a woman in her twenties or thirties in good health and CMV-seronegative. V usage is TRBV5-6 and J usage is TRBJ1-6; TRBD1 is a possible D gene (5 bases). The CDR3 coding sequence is TGTGCCAGCAGCGGCGATGGGGCAGGGCAATCACCCCTCCACTTT. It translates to CASSGDGAGQSPLHF. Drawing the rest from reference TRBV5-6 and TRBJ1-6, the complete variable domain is DAGVTQSPTHLIKTRGQQVTLRCSPKSGHDTVSWYQQALGQGPQFIFQYYEEEERQRGNFPDRFSGHQFPNYSSELNVNALLLGDSALYLCASSGDGAGQSPLHFGNGTRLTVT.